The 30 T cell receptor beta chains reported below all come from one sample, sequenced in a study of cytomegalovirus exposure and HLA in healthy donors. The primer mix had 60 Vbeta and 13 Jbeta primers. The method was immunoSEQ multiplex PCR; TCRdb's version includes in-frame clones alone and lacks a portion of them. The repertoire holds 90,000 to 140,000 clones, around 85% seen once, with 6% to 8% in the top ten. The specimen was PBMCs. The source of these receptors is a man younger than 40 in good health and CMV-seropositive.

The rearrangement uses TRBV6-4 and TRBJ2-3, with D possibly matching TRBD1 (6 bases). Trimming stripped 4 bases from V and 1 base from J, with 9 bases between. This CDR3 comprises 14 residues. Germline V gene data show CDR1 as MRHNA and CDR2 as SNTAGT. The CDR3 loop is CASSVDSRTDTQYF. Here the CDR3 DNA reads TGTGCCAGCAGTGTGGACAGCCGCACAGATACGCAGTATTTT.

CDR3 coding DNA: TGTGCCAGCAGACAACGGGGAGTTGAGACCCAGTACTTC. Translated, it gives CASRQRGVETQYF. The chain couples TRBV6-5 to TRBJ2-5; D possibly corresponds to TRBD2 (5 bases). CDR1 MNHEY and CDR2 SVGAGI come from the germline V gene. The CDR3 extends over 13 amino acids. V was trimmed by 6 bases and J by 5 bases, leaving 13 bases between them.

In DNA form, the CDR3 reads TGTGCCAGCAGTGGTAAAGGCAGGGTCAAATATGGCTACACCTTC. As protein: CASSGKGRVKYGYTF. V and J are TRBV6-4 and TRBJ1-2; weak D call: TRBD1 (5 bases). This CDR3 spans 15 amino acids. V lost 4 bases to trimming and J lost 5 bases, with 17 bases between them. Looked up from germline, CDR1 is MRHNA and CDR2 is SNTAGT.

The rearrangement joins TRBV14 to TRBJ2-3; D call uncertain. This CDR3 has 16 amino acids. Trimming shortened V by 3 bases and J by 4 bases, and 17 bases separated the two germline ends. Germline lookup yields CDR1 SGHDN and CDR2 FVKESK. This CDR3 is CASSHLGYGVADTQYF. In DNA form, the CDR3 reads TGTGCCAGCAGCCACCTCGGGTATGGCGTCGCAGATACGCAGTATTTT.

This clone was recorded only once. The junction differs from germline at one of its ends, possibly a read error. The chain combines TRBV7-9 with TRBJ1-4; D not resolved. The CDR3 runs to 12 residues. The germline gives CDR1 SEHNR, CDR2 FQNEAQ (reference sequence). Written as DNA, the CDR3 is TGTTCCAGCAGCTTAGCAGGCGGATTCCTGTTTTTT. Translation gives CSSSLAGGFLFF. The full variable domain, its missing parts supplied by reference TRBV7-9 and TRBJ1-4, is DTGVSQNPRHKITKRGQNVTFRCDPISEHNRLYWYRQTLGQGPEFLTYFQNEAQLEKSRLLSDRFSAERPKGSFSTLEIQRTEQGDSAMYLCSSSLAGGFLFFGSGTQLSVL.

This chain joins TRBV9 and TRBJ2-1; TRBD2 might be the D (6 bases). The CDR3 spans 16 residues. Germline CDR1 and CDR2: SGDLS and YYNGEE. V was shortened by 0 bases and J by 2 bases, with 12 bases between the two germline ends. The CDR3 loop reads CASSVEWREPYNEQFF. The CDR3 DNA is TGTGCCAGCAGCGTAGAGTGGCGGGAACCCTACAATGAGCAGTTCTTC. The full variable domain, completed using reference TRBV9 and TRBJ2-1, is DSGVTQTPKHLITATGQRVTLRCSPRSGDLSVYWYQQSLDQGLQFLIQYYNGEERAKGNILERFSAQQFPDLHSELNLSSLELGDSALYFCASSVEWREPYNEQFFGPGTRLTVL.

The chain carries TRBV5-5 and TRBJ1-5, with 10 bases identical to TRBD1. Looked up from germline, CDR1 is SGHKS and CDR2 is YYEKEE (reference sequence). The CDR3 is 14 residues long. Trimming removed 4 bases from V and 11 bases from J; junction bases left unmatched: 9. Here the CDR3 DNA reads TGTGCCAGCAGCCCGGGGACAGGGGTGATGGCCCAGCATTTT. Its translation is CASSPGTGVMAQHF.

The chain links TRBV25-1 to TRBJ2-7, with TRBD2 as a possible D gene (7 bases). V shed 4 bases and J shed 1 base, with 17 bases lying between them. The CDR3 has 16 residues. Germline CDR1 is MGHDK and CDR2 is SYGVNS. For the CDR3, the DNA is TGTGCCAGCAGTGTCCCCAGGGAGGGACAATCCTACGAGCAGTACTTC. Translating it yields CASSVPREGQSYEQYF.

The chain recombines TRBV7-8 with TRBJ2-7; perhaps TRBD1 as D (6 bases). The germline gives CDR1 SGHVS, CDR2 FQNEAQ. V was trimmed by 5 bases and J by 2 bases, leaving 13 bases between them. This CDR3 comprises 14 residues. The DNA of the CDR3 is TGTGCCAGCAGCCCAGGGGCCCGAACCTACGAGCAGTACTTC. This codes for CASSPGARTYEQYF.

The J gene is TRBJ1-5, the V gene TRBV18; no definite D call. V gave up 5 bases and J gave up 1 base, with 3 bases separating them. Germline V gives CDR1 KGHSH, CDR2 LQKENI. The CDR3 has 12 residues. The CDR3, as DNA: TGTGCCAGCTCAGCGAGCAATCAGCCCCAGCATTTT. It codes for CASSASNQPQHF.

This chain uses TRBV30 with TRBJ1-5, with TRBD1 matching 8 bases. J lost 6 bases, V lost 2 bases, and 3 bases had no gene match. This CDR3 comprises 13 residues. Germline V gene lookup returns CDR1 GTSNPN and CDR2 SVGIG (reference sequence). Written as DNA, the CDR3 is TGTGCCTGGAGTCGGCAGGGGGCTCAGCCCCAGCATTTT. Translated, it gives CAWSRQGAQPQHF.

The chain uses TRBV5-1 and TRBJ1-1; a possible D gene is TRBD1 (6 bases). Germline-derived CDR1 and CDR2 are SGHRS and YFSETQ. This CDR3 region has 13 residues. V was trimmed by 1 base and J by 3 bases, leaving 7 bases between them. The CDR3 region is CASSLKGDTEAFF. The DNA for the CDR3 is TGCGCCAGCAGCTTGAAGGGGGACACTGAAGCTTTCTTT.

V gene TRBV5-5 combines with J gene TRBJ2-7; TRBD1 matches 10 bases. There are 17 residues in the CDR3. V trimming: 2 bases; J trimming: 7 bases; junction bases outside the gene matches: 15. CDR1 is SGHKS, CDR2 YYEKEE, per germline (reference sequence). CDR3 in amino acids: CASSLTGTGAVPGEQYF. In DNA form, the CDR3 reads TGTGCCAGCAGCTTAACCGGGACAGGGGCGGTTCCAGGGGAGCAGTACTTC.

The chain combines TRBV28 with TRBJ1-4, with 7 positions matching TRBD1. Looked up from germline, CDR1 is MDHEN and CDR2 is SYDVKM. The CDR3 is 15 amino acids. J gave up 8 bases and V 6 bases, and 12 bases lay outside the gene matches. The CDR3: CASSLMTGSGEKLFF. DNA of the CDR3: TGTGCCAGCAGCCTCATGACAGGGTCGGGAGAAAAACTGTTTTTT.

The chain links TRBV15 to TRBJ2-1; 12 bases are shared with TRBD2. This CDR3 comprises 17 residues. After removal of 1 base from V and 6 bases from J, the junction contained 7 bases not matched to a gene. Germline V gene lookup returns CDR1 LNHNV and CDR2 YYDKDF (reference sequence). The CDR3 DNA is TGTGCCACCAGCAGAGGGGCGACTAGCGGGGGTCGCAATGAGCAGTTCTTC. Residues: CATSRGATSGGRNEQFF.

V and J are TRBV5-1 and TRBJ1-2; D may be TRBD1 (5 bases). The germline V gene has CDR1 SGHRS and CDR2 YFSETQ. V gave up 3 bases and J gave up 4 bases, with 10 bases separating them. The CDR3 covers 13 residues. This CDR3 reads CASSSDQGYGYTF. The CDR3, as DNA: TGCGCCAGCAGCTCAGACCAGGGCTATGGCTACACCTTC. Supplemented by reference TRBV5-1 and TRBJ1-2, the full variable domain reads KAGVTQTPRYLIKTRGQQVTLSCSPISGHRSVSWYQQTPGQGLQFLFEYFSETQRNKGNFPGRFSGRQFSNSRSEMNVSTLELGDSALYLCASSSDQGYGYTFGSGTRLTVV.

V is TRBV10-3 and J is TRBJ1-1; no clear D gene. V shed 11 bases and J shed 0 bases, with 13 bases lying between them. The CDR3 has 13 amino acids. In germline, CDR1 is ENHRY, CDR2 SYGVKD. For the CDR3, the DNA is TGTGCCTTCGCCGCGGCTATGAACACTGAAGCTTTCTTT. This translates into CAFAAAMNTEAFF.

The V call is TRBV9, the J call TRBJ2-5; D possibly corresponds to TRBD1 (6 bases). Trimming left V 5 bases short and J 4 bases short, with 18 bases between. Germline values: CDR1 SGDLS, CDR2 YYNGEE. CDR3 length: 15 residues. For the CDR3, the DNA is TGTGCCAGCAGTCCGAGGACAGCAAAAGCAGAGACCCAGTACTTC. Its translation: CASSPRTAKAETQYF.

This chain links TRBV19 with TRBJ2-1; 7 nucleotides agree with TRBD2. CDR1 LNHDA and CDR2 SQIVND come from the germline V gene (reference sequence). The CDR3 spans 12 residues. After removal of 5 bases from V and 8 bases from J, the junction contained 3 bases not matched to a gene. The CDR3 DNA reads as TGTGCCAGTAGTGACAGCGGGGATGAGCAGTTCTTC. Translated, it gives CASSDSGDEQFF.

The chain's CDR3 is CASSSTSGGNEQFF. The DNA for the CDR3 is TGTGCCAGCAGCTCGACTAGCGGGGGGAATGAGCAGTTCTTC. The chain carries TRBV7-2 and TRBJ2-1; 13 bases are shared with TRBD2. With 4 bases clipped from V and 7 bases from J, the junction kept 1 base outside the gene matches. The germline V gene encodes CDR1 SGHTA and CDR2 FQGNSA. The CDR3 contains 14 residues.

The chain uses TRBV15 and TRBJ1-4; TRBD1 is a possible D gene (5 bases). V lost 3 bases and J lost 0, with 23 bases in between. Looked up from germline, CDR1 is LNHNV and CDR2 is YYDKDF (reference sequence). This CDR3 has 20 amino acids. The DNA for the CDR3 is TGTGCCACCAGCAGGGGTCTGTCGCGGGGACGGTCTGCAACTAATGAAAAACTGTTTTTT. This codes for CATSRGLSRGRSATNEKLFF. Full variable domain (rest looked up from reference TRBV15 and TRBJ1-4): DAMVIQNPRYQVTQFGKPVTLSCSQTLNHNVMYWYQQKSSQAPKLLFHYYDKDFNNEADTPDNFQSRRPNTSFCFLDIRSPGLGDTAMYLCATSRGLSRGRSATNEKLFFGSGTQLSVL.

The V call is TRBV7-2, the J call TRBJ2-2; 7 positions agree with TRBD1. Germline CDR1 and CDR2: SGHTA and FQGNSA. Trimming cost V 3 bases and J 4 bases; bases outside gene matches: 2. The CDR3 has 14 amino acids. The CDR3: CASSLGQRTGELFF. The DNA for the CDR3 is TGTGCCAGCAGCTTGGGACAGCGCACCGGGGAGCTGTTTTTT.

In this sample, this clone turned up a few times. The V call is TRBV6-5, the J call TRBJ2-3; D gene unclear. Germline CDR1 is MNHEY and CDR2 is SVGAGI. The CDR3 is made up of 15 amino acids. V lost 2 bases and J 1 base, leaving 10 bases between the germline ends. The CDR3 sequence is CASSYQVGGTDTQYF. The CDR3 nucleotides are TGTGCCAGCAGTTACCAGGTCGGTGGCACAGATACGCAGTATTTT.

The chain combines TRBV2 with TRBJ2-1, with 8 nucleotides matching TRBD1. In germline, CDR1 is SNHLY, CDR2 FYNNEI. CDR3 length: 13 residues. Trimming at V came to 6 bases and at J to 8 bases, leaving 6 bases not matched to a gene. In DNA form, the CDR3 reads TGTGCCAGCAGCCGGGACAGGAGGGATGAGCAGTTCTTC. It specifies CASSRDRRDEQFF.

This clone was counted only a few times. The gene calls are TRBV30 and TRBJ1-2, with TRBD1 identical over 8 bases. In germline, CDR1 is GTSNPN, CDR2 SVGIG (reference sequence). J was trimmed by 7 bases and V by 1 base; bases with no gene match: 5. The CDR3 is 13 residues long. CDR3 region: CAWSGDRRGGYTF. The CDR3 nucleotides are TGTGCCTGGAGTGGGGACAGGAGAGGTGGCTACACCTTC.

The chain is built from TRBV7-8 and TRBJ2-5; 12 nucleotides line up with TRBD1. The CDR3 is made up of 15 amino acids. The V gene end was trimmed by 7 bases and the J gene end by 5 bases; junction bases not matched to a gene: 8. Germline V gene data show CDR1 as SGHVS and CDR2 as FQNEAQ. This CDR3 reads CASTAGQGAAETQYF. CDR3 nucleotides: TGTGCCAGCACCGCGGGACAGGGGGCGGCGGAGACCCAGTACTTC.

The chain has TRBV28 and TRBJ2-5; TRBD2 might be the D (7 bases). The length of the CDR3 is 15 residues. V was clipped by 2 bases and J by 5 bases, with 15 bases between them. Germline loops: CDR1 MDHEN, CDR2 SYDVKM. The chain's CDR3 is CASSLPMRGRETQYF. The DNA for the CDR3 is TGTGCCAGCAGTTTACCTATGCGGGGGCGGGAGACCCAGTACTTC.

This clone has just one count. V usage is TRBV19 and J usage is TRBJ1-5; unclear D gene. Per germline, CDR1 LNHDA and CDR2 SQIVND (reference sequence). V lost 3 bases and J lost 3, with 12 bases in between. CDR3 length equals 15 residues. The CDR3 reads CASSIGRQFNQPQHF. The CDR3 coding sequence is TGTGCCAGTAGTATTGGGCGCCAGTTCAATCAGCCCCAGCATTTT.

The chain recombines TRBV28 with TRBJ2-1; 14 bases are shared with TRBD2. Germline CDR1 reads MDHEN; CDR2 reads SYDVKM. Germline trimming cut 6 bases from V and 0 bases from J; bases unmatched to any gene: 7. The CDR3 loop spans 18 amino acids. CDR3 sequence (DNA): TGTGCCAGCAGCACCGGGACTAGCGGGGGTAGCTCCTACAATGAGCAGTTCTTC. It specifies CASSTGTSGGSSYNEQFF.

The CDR3, as DNA: TGTGCCACCAGCAGAGATGGCAGGGGAGGGGGGGAGACCCAGTACTTC. It encodes CATSRDGRGGGETQYF. The genes are TRBV15 and TRBJ2-5, with D perhaps matching TRBD2 (7 bases). The CDR3 loop spans 16 amino acids. Germline values: CDR1 LNHNV, CDR2 YYDKDF (reference sequence). The V end lost 0 bases, the J end lost 5 bases, and 16 bases lay between the germline ends.